What follows is one T cell receptor beta chain and its context. Antigen specificity is unknown. The data were taken from a study of T cell repertoires in cytomegalovirus infection. The wider study: Used in the study were CMV epitopes, some recently identified and HLA-C-restricted, others well-studied and HLA-B-restricted. Study-level results: It was HLA-C-restricted CMV-specific TCR beta clonotypes that dominated the response ex vivo. The study identified carriers of CMV plus the relevant HLA from cumulative public TCR beta family frequency.

TCRdb called the reads again in MiXCR, with one record for every CDR3 protein. This table has approximately 990,000 distinct CDR3 sequences, less than 40% appearing once. Trimming removed 4 bases from V and 4 bases from J, with 7 bases in between. The germline V gene has CDR1 MNHEY and CDR2 SVGEGT. The CDR3 is 12 amino acids. The sequenced sample was cultured CD8+ T cells from PBMCs, obtained from culture after CMV antigen stimulation. The J gene is TRBJ1-1, the V gene TRBV6-2 or TRBV6-3, with D unresolved. The source of this sequence is a human donor in good health (CMV status not recorded). Some clones in this sample may be carry-over from other donors' samples. CDR3 in amino acids: CASSLQTTEAFF. CDR3 nucleotide sequence: TGTGCCAGCAGTTTGCAGACCACTGAAGCTTTCTTT.